A selection of T cell receptor beta chains follows, all from one sample in a study of graft-versus-host responses after intestinal transplantation. Their specific antigens are unknown. Profiling relied on immunoSEQ multiplex PCR, and the TCRdb table lists in-frame clones only, not all of them. The table records approximately 100,000 clones, roughly 84% of them present only once. The sequences come from unstimulated CD4+ T cells sorted from spleen or lymph node cells, collected before intestinal transplant. Receptor source: a human donor who received an intestinal transplant. Each CDR3 is given with its conserved first and last residue. Not every row has a clone size; where given, it reads once, few, many or a size class.

cdr3_aa,v_call,clone_size
CASSLNRGTGGGETQYF,TRBV7-3,-
CASVAGTNTGELFF,TRBV12-5,-
CASSPGSDTQYF,TRBV7-3,-
CASSRSGMYQETQYF,TRBV11-2,-
CASRNGLAGWRLSYNEQFF,TRBV28,-
CASSPPGQGIWLGQFF,TRBV5-1,few
CASRGSGGTGELFF,TRBV10-2,-
CASSTPWVNEQFF,TRBV11-1,-
CASNGNYYGYTF,TRBV28,-
CASSYSGGVEKLFF,TRBV6-5,-